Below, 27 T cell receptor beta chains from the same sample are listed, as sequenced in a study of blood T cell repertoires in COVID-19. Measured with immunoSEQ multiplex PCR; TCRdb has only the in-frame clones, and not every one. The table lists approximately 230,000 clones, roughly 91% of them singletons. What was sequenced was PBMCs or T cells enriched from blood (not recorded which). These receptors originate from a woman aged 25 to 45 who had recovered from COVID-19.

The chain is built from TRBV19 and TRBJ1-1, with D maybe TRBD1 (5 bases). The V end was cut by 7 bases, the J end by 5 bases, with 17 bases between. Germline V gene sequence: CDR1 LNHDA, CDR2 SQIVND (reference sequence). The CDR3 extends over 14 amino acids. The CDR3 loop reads CASTQAPERTEAFF. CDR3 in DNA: TGTGCCAGTACACAGGCCCCCGAGAGGACTGAAGCTTTCTTT. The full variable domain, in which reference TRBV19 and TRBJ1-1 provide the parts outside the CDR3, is DGGITQSPKYLFRKEGQNVTLSCEQNLNHDAMYWYRQDPGQGLRLIYYSQIVNDFQKGDIAEGYSVSREKKESFPLTVTSAQKNPTAFYLCASTQAPERTEAFFGQGTRLTVV.

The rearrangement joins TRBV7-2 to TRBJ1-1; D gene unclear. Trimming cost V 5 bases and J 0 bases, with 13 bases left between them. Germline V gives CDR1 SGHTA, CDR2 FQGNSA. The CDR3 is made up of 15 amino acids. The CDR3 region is CASSTAGTLNTEAFF. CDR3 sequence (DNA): TGTGCCAGCAGCACTGCAGGTACCTTGAACACTGAAGCTTTCTTT.

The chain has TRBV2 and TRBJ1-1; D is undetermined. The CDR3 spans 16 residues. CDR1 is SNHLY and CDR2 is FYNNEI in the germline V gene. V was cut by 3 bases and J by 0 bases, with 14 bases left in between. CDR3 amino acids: CASSDEGRHLNTEAFF. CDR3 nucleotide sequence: TGTGCCAGCAGTGACGAGGGCAGACACTTGAACACTGAAGCTTTCTTT. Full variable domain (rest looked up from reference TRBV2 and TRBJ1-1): EPEVTQTPSHQVTQMGQEVILRCVPISNHLYFYWYRQILGQKVEFLVSFYNNEISEKSEIFDDQFSVERPDGSNFTLKIRSTKLEDSAMYFCASSDEGRHLNTEAFFGQGTRLTVV.

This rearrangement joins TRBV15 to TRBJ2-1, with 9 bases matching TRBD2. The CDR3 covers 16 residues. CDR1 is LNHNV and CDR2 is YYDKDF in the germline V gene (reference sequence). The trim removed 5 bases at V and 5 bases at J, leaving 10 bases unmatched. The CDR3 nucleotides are TGTGCCACCAGCGCCCCCGGGACTAGCACACACAATGAGCAGTTCTTC. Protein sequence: CATSAPGTSTHNEQFF.

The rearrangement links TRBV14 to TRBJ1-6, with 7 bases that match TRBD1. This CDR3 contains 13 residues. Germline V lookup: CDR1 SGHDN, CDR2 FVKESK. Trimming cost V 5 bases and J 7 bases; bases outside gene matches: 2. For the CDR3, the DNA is TGTGCCAGCAGCGTACAGGGGAATTCACCCCTCCACTTT. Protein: CASSVQGNSPLHF. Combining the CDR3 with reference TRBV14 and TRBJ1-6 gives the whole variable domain EAGVTQFPSHSVIEKGQTVTLRCDPISGHDNLYWYRRVMGKEIKFLLHFVKESKQDESGMPNNRFLAERTGGTYSTLKVQPAELEDSGVYFCASSVQGNSPLHFGNGTRLTVT.

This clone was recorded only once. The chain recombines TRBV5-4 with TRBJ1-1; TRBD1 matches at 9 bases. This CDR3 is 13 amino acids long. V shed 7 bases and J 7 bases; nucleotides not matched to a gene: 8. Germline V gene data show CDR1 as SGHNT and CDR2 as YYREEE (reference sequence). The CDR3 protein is CASSSTGGYEAFF. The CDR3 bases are TGTGCCAGCTCCTCGACAGGGGGATATGAAGCTTTCTTT.

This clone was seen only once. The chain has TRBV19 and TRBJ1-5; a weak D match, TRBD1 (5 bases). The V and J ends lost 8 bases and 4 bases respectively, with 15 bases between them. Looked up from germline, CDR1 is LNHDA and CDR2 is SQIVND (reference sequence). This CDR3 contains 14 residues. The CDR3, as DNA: TGTGCCAGTGAAGACAGAGCCGGGAATCAGCCCCAGCATTTT. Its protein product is CASEDRAGNQPQHF. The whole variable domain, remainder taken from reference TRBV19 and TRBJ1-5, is DGGITQSPKYLFRKEGQNVTLSCEQNLNHDAMYWYRQDPGQGLRLIYYSQIVNDFQKGDIAEGYSVSREKKESFPLTVTSAQKNPTAFYLCASEDRAGNQPQHFGDGTRLSIL.

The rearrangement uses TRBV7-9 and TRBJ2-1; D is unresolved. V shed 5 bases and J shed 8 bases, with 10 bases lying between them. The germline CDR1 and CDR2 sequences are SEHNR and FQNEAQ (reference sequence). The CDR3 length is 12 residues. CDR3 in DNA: TGTGCCAGCAGCCATAGCAGCTATGAGCAGTTCTTC. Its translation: CASSHSSYEQFF.

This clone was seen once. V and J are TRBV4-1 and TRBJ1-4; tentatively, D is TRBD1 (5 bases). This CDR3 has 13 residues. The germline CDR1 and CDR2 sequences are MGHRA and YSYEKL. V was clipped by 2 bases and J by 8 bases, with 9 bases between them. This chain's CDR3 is CASSQPRGEKLFF. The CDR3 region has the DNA TGCGCCAGCAGCCAACCTAGGGGCGAAAAACTGTTTTTT.

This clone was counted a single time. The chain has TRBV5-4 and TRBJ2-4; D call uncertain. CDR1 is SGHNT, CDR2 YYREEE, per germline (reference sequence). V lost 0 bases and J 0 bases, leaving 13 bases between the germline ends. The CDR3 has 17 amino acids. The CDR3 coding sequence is TGTGCCAGCAGCTTGGGTGGCTTAAATATAGCCAAAAACATTCAGTACTTC. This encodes CASSLGGLNIAKNIQYF. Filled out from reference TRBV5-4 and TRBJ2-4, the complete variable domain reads ETGVTQSPTHLIKTRGQQVTLRCSSQSGHNTVSWYQQALGQGPQFIFQYYREEENGRGNFPPRFSGLQFPNYSSELNVNALELDDSALYLCASSLGGLNIAKNIQYFGAGTRLSVL.

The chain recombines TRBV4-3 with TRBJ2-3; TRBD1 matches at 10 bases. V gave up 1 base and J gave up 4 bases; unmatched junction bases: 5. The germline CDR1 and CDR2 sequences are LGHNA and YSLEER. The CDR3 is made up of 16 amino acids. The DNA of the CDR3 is TGCGCCAGCAGCCAAGTGGGACAGGGGATTGCAGATACGCAGTATTTT. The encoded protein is CASSQVGQGIADTQYF.

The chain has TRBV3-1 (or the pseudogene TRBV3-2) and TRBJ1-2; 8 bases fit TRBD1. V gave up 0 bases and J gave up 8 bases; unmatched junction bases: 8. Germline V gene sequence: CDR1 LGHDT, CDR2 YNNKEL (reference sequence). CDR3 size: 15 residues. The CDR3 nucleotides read TGTGCCAGCAGCCAAGACAGACAGGGGAGGCGCGGCTACACCTTC. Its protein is CASSQDRQGRRGYTF.

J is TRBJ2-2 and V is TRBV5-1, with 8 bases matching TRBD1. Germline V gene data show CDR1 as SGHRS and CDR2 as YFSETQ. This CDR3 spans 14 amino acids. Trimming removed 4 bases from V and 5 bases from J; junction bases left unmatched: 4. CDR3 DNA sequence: TGCGCCAGCAGCCTGGGACAGGCAACCGGGGAGCTGTTTTTT. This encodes CASSLGQATGELFF.

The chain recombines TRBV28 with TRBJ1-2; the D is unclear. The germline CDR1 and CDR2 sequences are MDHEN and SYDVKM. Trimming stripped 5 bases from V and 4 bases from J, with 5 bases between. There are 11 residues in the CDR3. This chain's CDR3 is CASSTPYGYTF. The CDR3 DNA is TGTGCCAGCAGTACTCCCTATGGCTACACCTTC.

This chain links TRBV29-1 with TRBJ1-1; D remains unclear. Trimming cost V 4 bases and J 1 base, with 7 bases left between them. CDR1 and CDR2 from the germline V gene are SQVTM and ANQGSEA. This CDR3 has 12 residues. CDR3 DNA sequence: TGCAGCGTTGGTGGCCAGAACACTGAAGCTTTCTTT. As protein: CSVGGQNTEAFF.

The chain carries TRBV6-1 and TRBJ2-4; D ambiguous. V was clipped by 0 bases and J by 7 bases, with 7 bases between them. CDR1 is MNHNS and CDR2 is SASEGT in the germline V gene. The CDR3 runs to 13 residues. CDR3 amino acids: CASSEALANIQYF. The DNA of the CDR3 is TGTGCCAGCAGTGAAGCGTTAGCTAACATTCAGTACTTC.

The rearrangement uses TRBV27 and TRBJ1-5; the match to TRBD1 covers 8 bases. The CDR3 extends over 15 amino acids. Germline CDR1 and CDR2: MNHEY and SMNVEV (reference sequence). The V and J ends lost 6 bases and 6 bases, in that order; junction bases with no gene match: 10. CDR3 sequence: CASSGGTGVRQPQHF. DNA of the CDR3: TGTGCCAGCAGCGGAGGGACAGGCGTTCGTCAGCCCCAGCATTTT.

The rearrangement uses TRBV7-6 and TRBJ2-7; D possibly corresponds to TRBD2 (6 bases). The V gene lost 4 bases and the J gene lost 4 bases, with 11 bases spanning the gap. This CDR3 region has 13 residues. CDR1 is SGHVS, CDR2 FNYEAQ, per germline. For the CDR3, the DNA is TGTGCCAGCAGCTCAAGCGGGCGGTACGAGCAGTACTTC. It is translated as CASSSSGRYEQYF.

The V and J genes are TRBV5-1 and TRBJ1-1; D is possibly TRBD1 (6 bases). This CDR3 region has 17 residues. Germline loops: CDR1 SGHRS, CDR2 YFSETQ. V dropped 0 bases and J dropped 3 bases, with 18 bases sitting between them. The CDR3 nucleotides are TGCGCCAGCAGCTTGGCTAAAGTGGGGGCGTTGGACACTGAAGCTTTCTTT. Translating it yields CASSLAKVGALDTEAFF.

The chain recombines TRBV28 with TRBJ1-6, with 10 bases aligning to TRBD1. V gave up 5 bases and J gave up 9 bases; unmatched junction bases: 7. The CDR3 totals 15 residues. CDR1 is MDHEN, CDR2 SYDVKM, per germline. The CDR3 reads CASSTPGQGTSPLHF. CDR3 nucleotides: TGTGCCAGCAGTACTCCGGGACAGGGGACTTCACCCCTCCACTTT.

The CDR3 sequence: CASSLLGSEGETQYF. The DNA for the CDR3 is TGTGCCAGCAGCTTACTGGGGTCCGAGGGAGAGACCCAGTACTTC. This chain links TRBV7-3 with TRBJ2-5, with D maybe TRBD2 (5 bases). Trimming pared 2 bases from V and 4 bases from J, leaving 14 bases between. Per germline, CDR1 SGHTA and CDR2 FQGTGA. CDR3 length equals 15 residues.

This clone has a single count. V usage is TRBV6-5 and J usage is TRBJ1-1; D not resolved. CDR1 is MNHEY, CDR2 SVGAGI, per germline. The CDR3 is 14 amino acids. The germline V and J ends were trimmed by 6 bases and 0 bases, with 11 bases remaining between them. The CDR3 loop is CASRIGRLNTEAFF. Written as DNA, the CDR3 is TGTGCCAGCAGGATCGGGAGGTTGAACACTGAAGCTTTCTTT.

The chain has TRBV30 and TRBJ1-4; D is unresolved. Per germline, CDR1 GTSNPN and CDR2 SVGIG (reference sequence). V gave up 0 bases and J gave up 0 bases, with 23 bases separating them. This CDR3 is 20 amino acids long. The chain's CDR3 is CAWSVRFGAAATSTNEKLFF. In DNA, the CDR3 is TGTGCCTGGAGTGTAAGGTTTGGTGCGGCAGCCACTTCAACTAATGAAAAACTGTTTTTT.

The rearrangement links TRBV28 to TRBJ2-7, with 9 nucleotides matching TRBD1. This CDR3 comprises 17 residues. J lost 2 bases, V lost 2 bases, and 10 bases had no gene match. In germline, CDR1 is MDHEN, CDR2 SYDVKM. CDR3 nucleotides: TGTGCCAGCAGTTTAAGTACAGGGGGCGGTAGGGCCTACGAGCAGTACTTC. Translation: CASSLSTGGGRAYEQYF.

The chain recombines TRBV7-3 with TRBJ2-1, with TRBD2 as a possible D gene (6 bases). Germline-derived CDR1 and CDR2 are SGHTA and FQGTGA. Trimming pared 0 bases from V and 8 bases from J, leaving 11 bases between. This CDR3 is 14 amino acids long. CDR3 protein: CASSLTGSLDEQFF. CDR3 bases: TGTGCCAGCAGCTTAACCGGGAGTTTGGATGAGCAGTTCTTC.

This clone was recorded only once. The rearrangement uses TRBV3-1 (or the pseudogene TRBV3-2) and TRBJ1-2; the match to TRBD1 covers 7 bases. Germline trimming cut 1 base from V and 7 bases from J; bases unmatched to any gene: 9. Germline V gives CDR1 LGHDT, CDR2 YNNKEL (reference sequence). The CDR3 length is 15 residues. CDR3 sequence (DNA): TGTGCCAGCAGCCAAGCCATTGAGGGGGCAGGTGGCTACACCTTC. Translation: CASSQAIEGAGGYTF.

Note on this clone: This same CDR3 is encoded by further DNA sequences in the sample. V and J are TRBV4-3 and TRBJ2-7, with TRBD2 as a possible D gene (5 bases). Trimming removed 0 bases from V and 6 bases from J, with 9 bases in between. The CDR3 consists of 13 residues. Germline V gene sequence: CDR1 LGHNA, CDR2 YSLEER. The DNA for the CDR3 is TGCGCCAGCAGCCAAGATCGAGGGCTCGAGCAGTACTTC. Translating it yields CASSQDRGLEQYF.